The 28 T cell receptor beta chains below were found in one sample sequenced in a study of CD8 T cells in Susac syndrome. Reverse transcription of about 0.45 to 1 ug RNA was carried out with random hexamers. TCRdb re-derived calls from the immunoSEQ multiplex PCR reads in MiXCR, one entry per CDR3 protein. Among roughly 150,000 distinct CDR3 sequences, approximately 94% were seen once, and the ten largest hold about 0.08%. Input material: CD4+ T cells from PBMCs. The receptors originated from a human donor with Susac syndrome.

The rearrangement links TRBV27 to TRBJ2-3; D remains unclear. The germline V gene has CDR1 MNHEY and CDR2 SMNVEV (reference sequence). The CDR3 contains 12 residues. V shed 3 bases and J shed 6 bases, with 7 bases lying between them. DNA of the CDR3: TGTGCCAGCAGTTTGCTTGGGGATACGCAGTATTTT. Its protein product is CASSLLGDTQYF.

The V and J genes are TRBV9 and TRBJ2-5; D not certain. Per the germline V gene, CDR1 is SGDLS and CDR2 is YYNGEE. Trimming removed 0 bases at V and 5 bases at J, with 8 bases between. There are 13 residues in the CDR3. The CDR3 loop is CASSVAQDETQYF. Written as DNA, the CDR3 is TGTGCCAGCAGCGTAGCCCAGGACGAGACCCAGTACTTC.

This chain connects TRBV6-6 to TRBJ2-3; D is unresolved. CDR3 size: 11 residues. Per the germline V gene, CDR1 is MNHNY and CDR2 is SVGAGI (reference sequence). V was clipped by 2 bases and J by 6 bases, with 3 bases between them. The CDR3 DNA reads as TGTGCCAGCAGTTACGTGGATACGCAGTATTTT. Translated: CASSYVDTQYF.

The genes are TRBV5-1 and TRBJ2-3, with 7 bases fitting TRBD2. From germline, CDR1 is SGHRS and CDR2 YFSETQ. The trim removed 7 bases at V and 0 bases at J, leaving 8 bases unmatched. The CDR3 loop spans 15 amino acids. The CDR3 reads CASGGDGGSTDTQYF. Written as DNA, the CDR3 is TGCGCCAGCGGGGGGGACGGTGGGAGCACAGATACGCAGTATTTT. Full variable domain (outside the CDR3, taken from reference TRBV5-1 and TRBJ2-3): KAGVTQTPRYLIKTRGQQVTLSCSPISGHRSVSWYQQTPGQGLQFLFEYFSETQRNKGNFPGRFSGRQFSNSRSEMNVSTLELGDSALYLCASGGDGGSTDTQYFGPGTRLTVL.

Here the CDR3 DNA reads TGCGCCAGCAGCCCAGACAGCCCCTCTGGGGCCAACGTCCTGACTTTC. It codes for CASSPDSPSGANVLTF. The chain couples TRBV5-1 to TRBJ2-6; TRBD1 is a possible D gene (5 bases). The germline V gene encodes CDR1 SGHRS and CDR2 YFSETQ. There are 16 residues in the CDR3. V was trimmed by 4 bases and J by 0 bases, leaving 11 bases between them.

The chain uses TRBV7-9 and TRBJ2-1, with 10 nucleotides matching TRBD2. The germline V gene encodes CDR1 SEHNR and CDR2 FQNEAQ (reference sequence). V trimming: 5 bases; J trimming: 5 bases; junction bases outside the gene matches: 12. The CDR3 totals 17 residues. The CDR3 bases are TGTGCCAGCAGCCCAATAGCGGGGGGCGGCGCCGACAATGAGCAGTTCTTC. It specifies CASSPIAGGGADNEQFF.

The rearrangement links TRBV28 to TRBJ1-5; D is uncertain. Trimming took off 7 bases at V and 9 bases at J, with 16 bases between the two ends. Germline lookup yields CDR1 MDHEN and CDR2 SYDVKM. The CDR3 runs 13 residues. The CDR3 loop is CASIRPTQGPQHF. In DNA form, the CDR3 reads TGTGCCAGCATCCGGCCGACCCAAGGGCCCCAGCATTTT. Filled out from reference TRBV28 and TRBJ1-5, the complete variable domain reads DVKVTQSSRYLVKRTGEKVFLECVQDMDHENMFWYRQDPGLGLRLIYFSYDVKMKEKGDIPEGYSVSREKKERFSLILESASTNQTSMYLCASIRPTQGPQHFGDGTRLSIL.

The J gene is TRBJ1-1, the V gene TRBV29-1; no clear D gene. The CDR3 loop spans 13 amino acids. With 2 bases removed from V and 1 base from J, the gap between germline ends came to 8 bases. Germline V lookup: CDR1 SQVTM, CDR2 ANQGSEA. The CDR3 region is CSVEITGNTEAFF. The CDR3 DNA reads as TGCAGCGTTGAAATCACCGGGAACACTGAAGCTTTCTTT.

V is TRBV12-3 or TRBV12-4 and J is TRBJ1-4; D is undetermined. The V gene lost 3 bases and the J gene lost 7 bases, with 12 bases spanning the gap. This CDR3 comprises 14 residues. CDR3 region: CASSFTSGGEKLFF. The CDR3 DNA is TGTGCCAGCAGTTTTACATCGGGAGGTGAAAAACTGTTTTTT.

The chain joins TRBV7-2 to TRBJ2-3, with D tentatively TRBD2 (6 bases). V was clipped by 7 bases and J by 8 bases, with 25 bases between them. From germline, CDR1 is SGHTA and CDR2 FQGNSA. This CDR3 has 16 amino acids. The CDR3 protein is CASTEVATSQSGTQYF. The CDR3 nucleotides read TGTGCCAGCACCGAAGTAGCAACTAGCCAGTCGGGTACGCAGTATTTT.

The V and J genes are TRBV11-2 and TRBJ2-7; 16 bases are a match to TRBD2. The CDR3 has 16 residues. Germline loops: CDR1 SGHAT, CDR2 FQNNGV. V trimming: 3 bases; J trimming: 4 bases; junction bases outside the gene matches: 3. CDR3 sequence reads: CASSLGLAGGMYEQYF. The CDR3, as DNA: TGTGCCAGCAGCTTGGGACTAGCGGGGGGGATGTACGAGCAGTACTTC. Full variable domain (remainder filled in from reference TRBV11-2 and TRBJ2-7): EAGVAQSPRYKIIEKRQSVAFWCNPISGHATLYWYQQILGQGPKLLIQFQNNGVVDDSQLPKDRFSAERLKGVDSTLKIQPAKLEDSAVYLCASSLGLAGGMYEQYFGPGTRLTVT.

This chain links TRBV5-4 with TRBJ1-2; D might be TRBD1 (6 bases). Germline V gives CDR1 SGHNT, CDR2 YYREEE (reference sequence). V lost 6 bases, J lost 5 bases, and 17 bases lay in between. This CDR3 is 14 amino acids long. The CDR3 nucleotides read TGTGCCAGCACCCCAGGAGGGGGGGCGTATGGCTACACCTTC. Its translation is CASTPGGGAYGYTF.

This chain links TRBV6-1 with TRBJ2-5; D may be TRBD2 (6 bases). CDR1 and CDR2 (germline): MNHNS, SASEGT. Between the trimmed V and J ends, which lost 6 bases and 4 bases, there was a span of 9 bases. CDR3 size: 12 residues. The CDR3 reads CASRAGGETQYF. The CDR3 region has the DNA TGTGCCAGCAGGGCCGGGGGAGAGACCCAGTACTTC.

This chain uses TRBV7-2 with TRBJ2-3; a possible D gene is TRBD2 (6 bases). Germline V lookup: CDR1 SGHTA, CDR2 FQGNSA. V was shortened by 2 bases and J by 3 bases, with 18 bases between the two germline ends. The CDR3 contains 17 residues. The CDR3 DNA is TGTGCCAGCAGCTTACGGGCTAGCGCCCCGACTACAGATACGCAGTATTTT. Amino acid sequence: CASSLRASAPTTDTQYF.

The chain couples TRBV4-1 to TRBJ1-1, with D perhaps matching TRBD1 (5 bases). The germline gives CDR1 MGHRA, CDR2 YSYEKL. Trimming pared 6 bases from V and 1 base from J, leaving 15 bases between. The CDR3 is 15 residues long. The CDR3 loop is CASSRPGRTNTEAFF. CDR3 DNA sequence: TGCGCCAGCAGTCGCCCGGGACGGACGAACACTGAAGCTTTCTTT.

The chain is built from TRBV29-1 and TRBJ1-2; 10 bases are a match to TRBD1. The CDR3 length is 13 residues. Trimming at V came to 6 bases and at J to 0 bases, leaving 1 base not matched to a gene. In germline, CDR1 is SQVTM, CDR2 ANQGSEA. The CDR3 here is CSVTGGSNYGYTF. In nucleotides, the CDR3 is TGCAGCGTGACAGGGGGCTCTAACTATGGCTACACCTTC.

CDR3 sequence: CSPWSVNEQFF. In DNA form, the CDR3 reads TGCAGTCCGTGGTCCGTAAATGAGCAGTTCTTC. This chain links TRBV20-1 with TRBJ2-1; no definite D call. In germline, CDR1 is DFQATT, CDR2 SNEGSKA (reference sequence). This CDR3 is 11 amino acids long. Trimming left V 8 bases short and J 7 bases short, with 12 bases between.

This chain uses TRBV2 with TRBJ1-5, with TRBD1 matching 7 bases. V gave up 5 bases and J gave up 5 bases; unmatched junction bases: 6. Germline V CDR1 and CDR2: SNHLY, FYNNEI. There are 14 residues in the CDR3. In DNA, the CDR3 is TGTGCCAGCAGTTATGGCAGGGGGTATCAGCCCCAGCATTTT. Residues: CASSYGRGYQPQHF.

The DNA of the CDR3 is TGTGCCACCAGGTTCGGACTAGCGGGGGGCAATGAGCAGTTCTTC. It specifies CATRFGLAGGNEQFF. This chain links TRBV6-5 with TRBJ2-1; 14 bases map to TRBD2. After removal of 10 bases from V and 6 bases from J, the junction contained 8 bases not matched to a gene. CDR1 and CDR2 (germline): MNHEY, SVGAGI. This CDR3 has 15 amino acids.

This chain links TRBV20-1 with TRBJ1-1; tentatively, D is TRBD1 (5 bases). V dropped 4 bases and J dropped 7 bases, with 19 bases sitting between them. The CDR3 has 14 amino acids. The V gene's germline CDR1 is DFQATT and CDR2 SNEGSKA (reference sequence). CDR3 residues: CSAKGRTLRGEAFF. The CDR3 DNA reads TGCAGTGCTAAGGGGCGAACCCTTAGGGGTGAAGCTTTCTTT.

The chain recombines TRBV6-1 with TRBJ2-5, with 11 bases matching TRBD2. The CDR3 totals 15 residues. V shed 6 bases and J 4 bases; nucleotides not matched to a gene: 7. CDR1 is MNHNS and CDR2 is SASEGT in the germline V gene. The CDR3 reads CASSRLAGPRETQYF. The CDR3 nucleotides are TGTGCCAGCAGCCGACTAGCGGGGCCGAGAGAGACCCAGTACTTC.

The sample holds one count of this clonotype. The CDR3 sequence: CSARVRTGGPGANVLTF. The DNA of the CDR3 is TGCAGTGCTAGAGTGAGGACAGGGGGCCCTGGGGCCAACGTCCTGACTTTC. The genes are TRBV20-1 and TRBJ2-6; 11 bases fit TRBD1. The germline V gene has CDR1 DFQATT and CDR2 SNEGSKA (reference sequence). The CDR3 contains 17 residues. With 1 base clipped from V and 2 bases from J, the junction kept 4 bases outside the gene matches.

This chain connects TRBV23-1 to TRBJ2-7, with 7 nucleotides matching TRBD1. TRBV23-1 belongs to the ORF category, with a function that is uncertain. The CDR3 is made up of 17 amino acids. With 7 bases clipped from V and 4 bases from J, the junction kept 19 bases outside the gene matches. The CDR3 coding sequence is TGCGCCAGCACCTTTAACAGGGGCGAAAAGGGATTTTACGAGCAGTACTTC. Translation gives CASTFNRGEKGFYEQYF.

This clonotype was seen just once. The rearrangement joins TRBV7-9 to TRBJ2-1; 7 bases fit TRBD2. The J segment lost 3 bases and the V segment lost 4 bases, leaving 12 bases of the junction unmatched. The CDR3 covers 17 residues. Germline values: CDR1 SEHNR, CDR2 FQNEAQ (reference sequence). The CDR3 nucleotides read TGTGCCAGCAGCTCCTCTCGTTCAGCGGGGAACTACAATGAGCAGTTCTTC. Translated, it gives CASSSSRSAGNYNEQFF.

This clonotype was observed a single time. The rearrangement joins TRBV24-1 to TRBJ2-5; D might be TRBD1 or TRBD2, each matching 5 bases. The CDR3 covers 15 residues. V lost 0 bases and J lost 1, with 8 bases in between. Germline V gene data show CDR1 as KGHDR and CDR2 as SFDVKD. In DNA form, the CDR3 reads TGTGCCACCAGTGATTTGCGGGGCATCCAAGAGACCCAGTACTTC. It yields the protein CATSDLRGIQETQYF.

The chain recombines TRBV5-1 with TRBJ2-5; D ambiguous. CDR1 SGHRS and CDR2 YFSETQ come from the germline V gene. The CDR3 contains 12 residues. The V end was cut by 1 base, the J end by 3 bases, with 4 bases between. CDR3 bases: TGCGCCAGCAGCTTGCCCGAAGAGACCCAGTACTTC. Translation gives CASSLPEETQYF.

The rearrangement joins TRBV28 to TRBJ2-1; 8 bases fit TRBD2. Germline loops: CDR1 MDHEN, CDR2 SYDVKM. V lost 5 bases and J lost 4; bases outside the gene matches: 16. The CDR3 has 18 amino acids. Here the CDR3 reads CASSLRTYTSGLYNEQFF. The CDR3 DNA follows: TGTGCCAGCAGTCTACGTACCTACACTAGCGGCTTATACAATGAGCAGTTCTTC. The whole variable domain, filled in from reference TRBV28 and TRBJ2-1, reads DVKVTQSSRYLVKRTGEKVFLECVQDMDHENMFWYRQDPGLGLRLIYFSYDVKMKEKGDIPEGYSVSREKKERFSLILESASTNQTSMYLCASSLRTYTSGLYNEQFFGPGTRLTVL.

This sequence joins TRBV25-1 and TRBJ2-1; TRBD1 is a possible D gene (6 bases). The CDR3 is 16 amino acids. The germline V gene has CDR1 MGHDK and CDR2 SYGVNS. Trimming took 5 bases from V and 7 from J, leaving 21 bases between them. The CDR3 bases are TGTGCCAGCAGTAACCCTCAGGGGATGAGGAGGAATGAGCAGTTCTTC. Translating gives CASSNPQGMRRNEQFF.